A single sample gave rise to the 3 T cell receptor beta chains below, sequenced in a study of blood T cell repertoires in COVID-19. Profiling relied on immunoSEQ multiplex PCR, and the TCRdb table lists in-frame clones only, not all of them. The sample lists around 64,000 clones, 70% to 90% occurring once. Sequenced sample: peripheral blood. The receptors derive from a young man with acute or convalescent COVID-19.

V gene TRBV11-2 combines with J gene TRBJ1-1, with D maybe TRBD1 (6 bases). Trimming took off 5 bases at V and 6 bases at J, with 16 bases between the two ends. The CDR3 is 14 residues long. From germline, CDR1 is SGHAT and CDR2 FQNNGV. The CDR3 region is CASSIRTALAEAFF. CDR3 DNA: TGTGCCAGCAGCATCCGGACAGCTCTGGCTGAAGCTTTCTTT.

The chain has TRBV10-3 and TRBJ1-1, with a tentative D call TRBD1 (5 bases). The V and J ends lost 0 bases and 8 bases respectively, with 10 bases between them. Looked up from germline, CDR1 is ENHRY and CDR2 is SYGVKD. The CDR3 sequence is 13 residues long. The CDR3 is CAISESGAGEAFF. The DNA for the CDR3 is TGTGCCATCAGTGAGTCAGGGGCAGGGGAAGCTTTCTTT.

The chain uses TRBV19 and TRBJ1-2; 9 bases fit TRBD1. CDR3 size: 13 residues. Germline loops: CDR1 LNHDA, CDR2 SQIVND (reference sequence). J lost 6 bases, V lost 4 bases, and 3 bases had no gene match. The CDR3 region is CASSTDRGHGYTF. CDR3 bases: TGTGCCAGTAGTACGGACAGGGGACATGGCTACACCTTC.